One sample yielded the 31 T cell receptor beta chains listed below, sequenced in a study of T cells in Graves' hyperthyroidism and ophthalmopathy. It was RNA transcripts that yielded the amplified TCR beta CDR3 regions. The study used the HTBI primer set for a first-round RT-PCR of the TCR CDR3. MiXCR was run by TCRdb on the multiplex PCR reads, yielding one entry per CDR3 protein. The table shows approximately 430,000 distinct CDR3 sequences, with approximately 15% occurring only once. Sequencing was carried out using blood. These receptors all stem from a woman aged 18 to 35 with Graves' hyperthyroidism.

This clonotype was observed many times. The chain joins TRBV5-8 to TRBJ2-7; D remains ambiguous. The CDR3 has 14 amino acids. V was shortened by 0 bases and J by 6 bases, with 13 bases between the two germline ends. In germline, CDR1 is SGHTS, CDR2 YDEGEE. The CDR3 sequence is CASSLDPGLGEQYF. CDR3 DNA sequence: TGTGCCAGCAGCTTGGACCCGGGTCTCGGCGAGCAGTACTTC.

This clonotype has just a few counts. This rearrangement joins TRBV7-9 to TRBJ1-1; D uncertain. Per the germline V gene, CDR1 is SEHNR and CDR2 is FQNEAQ (reference sequence). V lost 3 bases to trimming and J lost 0 bases, with 17 bases between them. CDR3 length: 17 residues. CDR3 sequence (DNA): TGTGCCAGCAGCTTTGGTATCCTAGGCGGAATGAACACTGAAGCTTTCTTT. It is translated as CASSFGILGGMNTEAFF.

This clonotype was seen many times. The chain combines TRBV18 with TRBJ1-1; TRBD1 matches at 10 bases. The CDR3 is 16 amino acids. V shed 3 bases, J shed 4 bases, and the junction held 8 bases outside the gene matches. From germline, CDR1 is KGHSH and CDR2 LQKENI. The CDR3 bases are TGTGCCAGCTCACCCTCGACAGGGGGCAGGGGCACTGAAGCTTTCTTT. Protein: CASSPSTGGRGTEAFF.

CDR3 nucleotides: TGTGCCACCAGCAGAGATCGGGGGGGGCGTGATAATTCACCCCTCCACTTT. Its translation is CATSRDRGGRDNSPLHF. The J gene is TRBJ1-6, the V gene TRBV15; tentative D call: TRBD1 (6 bases). Germline V CDR1 and CDR2: LNHNV, YYDKDF (reference sequence). Trimming shortened V by 0 bases and J by 5 bases, and 14 bases separated the two germline ends. The CDR3 contains 17 residues. The entire variable domain, with the rest obtained from reference TRBV15 and TRBJ1-6, is as follows: DAMVIQNPRYQVTQFGKPVTLSCSQTLNHNVMYWYQQKSSQAPKLLFHYYDKDFNNEADTPDNFQSRRPNTSFCFLDIRSPGLGDTAMYLCATSRDRGGRDNSPLHFGNGTRLTVT.

This clonotype was found many times. The genes are TRBV2 and TRBJ1-1, with 7 bases identical to TRBD1. V was pared by 6 bases and J by 5 bases, with 15 bases of the junction left unmatched. Germline V gene data show CDR1 as SNHLY and CDR2 as FYNNEI. This CDR3 spans 16 amino acids. CDR3 sequence reads: CASRESTGVGSTEAFF. The CDR3 DNA reads TGTGCCAGCAGGGAATCAACAGGGGTTGGATCGACTGAAGCTTTCTTT.

V gene TRBV7-9 combines with J gene TRBJ1-2; possibly TRBD1 for D (6 bases). The CDR3 loop spans 13 amino acids. Germline V lookup: CDR1 SEHNR, CDR2 FQNEAQ (reference sequence). Trimming took 10 bases from V and 5 from J, leaving 17 bases between them. CDR3 nucleotides: TGTGCCACTCGGACAGCTAAAAATTATGGCTACACCTTC. Translating gives CATRTAKNYGYTF.

This rearrangement joins TRBV7-8 to TRBJ2-4, with 7 positions matching TRBD1. There are 17 residues in the CDR3. V dropped 3 bases and J dropped 1; count of bases not matched to a gene: 9. Germline V gene lookup returns CDR1 SGHVS and CDR2 FQNEAQ. The CDR3 DNA sequence: TGTGCCAGCAGCTTGGGGCCCTACAGGGGCGCCAAAAACATTCAGTACTTC. Encoded protein: CASSLGPYRGAKNIQYF.

This clonotype was counted ten times or more. V gene TRBV12-3 or TRBV12-4 combines with J gene TRBJ1-5, with 8 bases that match TRBD1. V trimming: 10 bases; J trimming: 6 bases; junction bases outside the gene matches: 11. The CDR3 runs to 14 residues. The CDR3 bases are TGTGCCACCGCGGACAGGGAAGTTCGTCAGCCCCAGCATTTT. It yields the protein CATADREVRQPQHF.

Ten or more counts support this clonotype. This CDR3 is CASMRQGADYGYTF. The CDR3 DNA reads TGTGCCAGCATGAGACAGGGGGCAGACTATGGCTACACCTTC. V usage is TRBV2 and J usage is TRBJ1-2, with TRBD1 matching over 10 bases. The V gene's germline CDR1 is SNHLY and CDR2 FYNNEI. The junction had 5 bases not matched to a gene; V was cut back by 7 bases and J by 3 bases. This CDR3 has 14 residues.

Only a few counts were recorded for this clonotype. A single base separates this from a much larger clone, so it may be a read error. The gene calls are TRBV5-8 and TRBJ2-7; 11 bases agree with TRBD1. Looked up from germline, CDR1 is SGHTS and CDR2 is YDEGEE. The CDR3 totals 15 residues. Germline trimming cut 4 bases from V and 3 bases from J; bases unmatched to any gene: 6. CDR3 in amino acids: CASSGTGTGGYEQYF. CDR3 nucleotides: TGTGCCAGCAGCGGAACCGGGACAGGGGGCTACGAGCAGTACTTC.

Of note for this clonotype: A clone one base away is much larger, so this may be a read error. The J gene is TRBJ1-2, the V gene TRBV28, with a possible D match to TRBD1 (5 bases). This CDR3 comprises 14 residues. Trimming removed 5 bases from V and 7 bases from J, with 17 bases in between. CDR1 is MDHEN, CDR2 SYDVKM, per germline. CDR3 sequence (DNA): TGTGCCAGCAGTCCTTCGTTAGGGGCGCCTGGCTACACCTTC. Its protein is CASSPSLGAPGYTF.

This sequence joins TRBV25-1 and TRBJ2-2; 9 bases align to TRBD1. V lost 5 bases to trimming and J lost 6 bases; unmatched junction nucleotides: 4. CDR3 length equals 14 residues. The V gene's germline CDR1 is MGHDK and CDR2 SYGVNS. Here the CDR3 DNA reads TGTGCCAGCAGTAAGGACAGGGGTTCCGGGGAGCTGTTTTTT. Translated, it gives CASSKDRGSGELFF.

This clonotype has at least ten counts. The CDR3 DNA follows: TGCAGTGCTAGTGTAGACGGGGGGTCCTACAATGAGCAGTTCTTC. This codes for CSASVDGGSYNEQFF. This chain connects TRBV20-1 to TRBJ2-1, with TRBD2 identical over 7 bases. V gave up 3 bases and J gave up 1 base; unmatched junction bases: 6. There are 15 residues in the CDR3. Germline-derived CDR1 and CDR2 are DFQATT and SNEGSKA (reference sequence).

This clonotype was found a few times. This chain links TRBV6-1 with TRBJ2-1; 11 bases are shared with TRBD2. The CDR3 loop spans 14 amino acids. With 6 bases clipped from V and 6 bases from J, the junction kept 4 bases outside the gene matches. CDR1 is MNHNS, CDR2 SASEGT, per germline. This CDR3 is CASSGLAGINEQFF. DNA for the CDR3: TGTGCCAGCAGCGGACTAGCGGGCATCAATGAGCAGTTCTTC.

This clonotype turned up a few times. The chain couples TRBV6-2 or TRBV6-3 to TRBJ1-2; no clear D. The CDR3 runs to 10 residues. Looked up from germline, CDR1 is MNHEY and CDR2 is SVGEGT. V lost 2 bases, J lost 7 bases, and 2 bases lay in between. The CDR3 spells CASSYVGYTF. In DNA form, the CDR3 reads TGTGCCAGCAGTTACGTTGGCTACACCTTC.

The table lists this clonotype with a few counts. The chain links TRBV6-1 to TRBJ2-5, with D possibly matching TRBD1 (6 bases). Looked up from germline, CDR1 is MNHNS and CDR2 is SASEGT. The V gene lost 5 bases and the J gene lost 2 bases, with 21 bases spanning the gap. The CDR3 loop spans 17 amino acids. The CDR3 sequence: CASSSLLQQGPQETQYF. CDR3 nucleotide sequence: TGTGCCAGCAGTTCGTTACTCCAACAGGGACCACAAGAGACCCAGTACTTC.

This clonotype was observed a handful of times. The chain employs TRBV12-5 and TRBJ1-3; no clear D gene. In germline, CDR1 is LGHNT, CDR2 FRNRAP. This CDR3 comprises 17 residues. Trimming pared 6 bases from V and 4 bases from J, leaving 22 bases between. The CDR3 spells CASGAPVDSPRGNTIYF. Written as DNA, the CDR3 is TGTGCTAGTGGCGCTCCCGTCGACTCTCCCCGGGGAAACACCATATATTTT.

This clonotype has ten or more counts. The chain links TRBV29-1 to TRBJ1-1; D not resolved. This CDR3 has 12 amino acids. V lost 0 bases, J lost 11 bases, and 13 bases lay in between. Germline V gene lookup returns CDR1 SQVTM and CDR2 ANQGSEA. The CDR3, as DNA: TGCAGCGTTGAAGATCGGACTATGGGGGCTTTCTTT. It encodes CSVEDRTMGAFF.

The chain combines TRBV29-1 with TRBJ1-2; 10 bases agree with TRBD1. V gave up 7 bases and J gave up 3 bases; unmatched junction bases: 14. This CDR3 is built from 16 residues. Germline V gives CDR1 SQVTM, CDR2 ANQGSEA. DNA of the CDR3: TGCAGCGATACCCGACCCCGGGACAGGGGCCACTATGGCTACACCTTC. This sequence encodes CSDTRPRDRGHYGYTF.

This clonotype was seen repeatedly, ten times or more. J is TRBJ2-1 and V is TRBV4-1; maybe TRBD2 (5 bases). The CDR3 loop spans 15 amino acids. CDR1 is MGHRA, CDR2 YSYEKL, per germline. Between the trimmed V and J ends, which lost 1 base and 6 bases, there was a span of 13 bases. Here the CDR3 DNA reads TGCGCCAGCAGCCAAGCGGACTCACCACGCAATGAGCAGTTCTTC. It translates to CASSQADSPRNEQFF.

The gene calls are TRBV28 and TRBJ2-7; 16 positions agree with TRBD2. This CDR3 is 17 amino acids long. With V trimmed by 6 bases and J by 4 bases, 9 bases remained unmatched. CDR1 and CDR2 (germline): MDHEN, SYDVKM. CDR3 in amino acids: CASSPGTSGRAGYEQYF. Written as DNA, the CDR3 is TGTGCCAGCAGCCCAGGGACTAGCGGGAGGGCCGGTTACGAGCAGTACTTC. Variable domain in full (rest from reference TRBV28 and TRBJ2-7): DVKVTQSSRYLVKRTGEKVFLECVQDMDHENMFWYRQDPGLGLRLIYFSYDVKMKEKGDIPEGYSVSREKKERFSLILESASTNQTSMYLCASSPGTSGRAGYEQYFGPGTRLTVT.

The V gene is TRBV10-3, the J gene TRBJ1-2; TRBD1 aligns across 7 bases. CDR1 is ENHRY, CDR2 SYGVKD, per germline. V shed 10 bases, J shed 2 bases, and the junction held 4 bases outside the gene matches. The CDR3 has 12 amino acids. As DNA, the CDR3 is TGTGCCACCGGGGACAGCAACTATGGCTACACCTTC. Translation gives CATGDSNYGYTF.

This clonotype was found many times. The V call is TRBV18, the J call TRBJ2-3; D is ambiguous. The germline gives CDR1 KGHSH, CDR2 LQKENI. The CDR3 length is 12 residues. Trimming removed 5 bases at V and 2 bases at J, with 5 bases between. CDR3 loop: CASSSDTDTQYF. DNA of the CDR3: TGTGCCAGCTCATCCGACACAGATACGCAGTATTTT.

J is TRBJ2-1 and V is TRBV7-9, with TRBD2 matching 10 bases. J was trimmed by 3 bases and V by 4 bases; bases with no gene match: 6. There are 16 residues in the CDR3. In germline, CDR1 is SEHNR, CDR2 FQNEAQ (reference sequence). The CDR3 region has the DNA TGTGCCAGCAGCTCACCCGGACTAGCGGACTACAATGAGCAGTTCTTC. Amino acid sequence: CASSSPGLADYNEQFF.

This clonotype was recorded at least ten times. This sequence joins TRBV5-5 and TRBJ1-4; no reliable D call. This CDR3 contains 14 residues. Germline V lookup: CDR1 SGHKS, CDR2 YYEKEE (reference sequence). Trimming took off 4 bases at V and 8 bases at J, with 15 bases between the two ends. CDR3 region: CASSSAMGNEKLFF. DNA for the CDR3: TGTGCCAGCAGCAGTGCGATGGGAAACGAAAAACTGTTTTTT. The variable domain in full, completed from reference TRBV5-5 and TRBJ1-4, reads DAGVTQSPTHLIKTRGQQVTLRCSPISGHKSVSWYQQVLGQGPQFIFQYYEKEERGRGNFPDRFSARQFPNYSSELNVNALLLGDSALYLCASSSAMGNEKLFFGSGTQLSVL.

The chain uses TRBV7-9 and TRBJ2-1; TRBD1 agrees at 10 bases. This CDR3 spans 19 amino acids. Germline CDR1 is SEHNR and CDR2 is FQNEAQ (reference sequence). The junction had 13 bases not matched to a gene; V was cut back by 5 bases and J by 0 bases. The CDR3 protein is CASSPWDRGGISSYNEQFF. DNA of the CDR3: TGTGCCAGCAGCCCCTGGGACAGGGGAGGAATCAGCTCCTACAATGAGCAGTTCTTC. Full variable domain (rest looked up from reference TRBV7-9 and TRBJ2-1): DTGVSQNPRHKITKRGQNVTFRCDPISEHNRLYWYRQTLGQGPEFLTYFQNEAQLEKSRLLSDRFSAERPKGSFSTLEIQRTEQGDSAMYLCASSPWDRGGISSYNEQFFGPGTRLTVL.

The gene calls are TRBV6-2 or TRBV6-3 and TRBJ2-7; D ambiguous. Germline-derived CDR1 and CDR2 are MNHEY and SVGEGT. The CDR3 runs to 13 residues. V lost 5 bases and J 3 bases, leaving 11 bases between the germline ends. CDR3 bases: TGTGCCAGCAGTCCCCTGGGGATCTACGAGCAGTACTTC. This encodes CASSPLGIYEQYF.

V gene TRBV29-1 combines with J gene TRBJ1-1; no firm D call. Trimming cost V 2 bases and J 8 bases, with 21 bases left between them. Germline CDR1 is SQVTM and CDR2 is ANQGSEA. The CDR3 is 15 residues long. The CDR3 sequence is CSVESKGSGNPEAFF. In nucleotides, the CDR3 is TGCAGCGTTGAAAGTAAGGGATCCGGAAATCCCGAAGCTTTCTTT.

The chain is built from TRBV7-6 and TRBJ1-4; 9 bases map to TRBD1. The junction had 10 bases not matched to a gene; V was cut back by 7 bases and J by 1 base. Germline CDR1 SGHVS, CDR2 FNYEAQ. The CDR3 is 17 amino acids. The CDR3 nucleotides read TGTGCCAGCACTCAAACAGGGGGCGGTGGAACTAATGAAAAACTGTTTTTT. It encodes CASTQTGGGGTNEKLFF.

This clonotype was found many times. The J gene is TRBJ2-7, the V gene TRBV12-3 or TRBV12-4; 11 bases align to TRBD2. This CDR3 is built from 16 residues. V was pared by 3 bases and J by 4 bases, with 8 bases of the junction left unmatched. CDR3 DNA: TGTGCCAGCAGTTTCGGCCTAGCGGGGGGTAAATACGAGCAGTACTTC. Amino acids: CASSFGLAGGKYEQYF.

The gene calls are TRBV10-3 and TRBJ2-5, with D tentatively TRBD2 (6 bases). Germline CDR1 ENHRY, CDR2 SYGVKD. The V and J ends lost 3 bases and 0 bases respectively, with 14 bases between them. This CDR3 has 16 amino acids. DNA of the CDR3: TGTGCCATCAGTGATACCCGGGGAGGAGACCAAGAGACCCAGTACTTC. This sequence encodes CAISDTRGGDQETQYF.